Below are 20 T cell receptor beta chains sequenced from a single sample in a study of CD8 T cells in Susac syndrome. Reverse transcription of about 0.45 to 1 ug RNA was performed with random hexamers. TCRdb re-analysed the immunoSEQ multiplex PCR reads in MiXCR, keeping a single row per CDR3 protein. The sample lists more than 150,000 distinct CDR3 sequences; almost 96% were seen once. Source material: CD4+ T cells from PBMCs. Source of these receptors: a human donor with Susac syndrome.

This CDR3 reads CASSPSVGSPLHF. In DNA form, the CDR3 reads TGCGCCAGCAGCCCCAGCGTTGGGTCACCCCTCCACTTT. This chain joins TRBV5-1 and TRBJ1-6; D uncertain. V was cut by 4 bases and J by 10 bases, with 12 bases left in between. This CDR3 contains 13 residues. Germline V gene lookup returns CDR1 SGHRS and CDR2 YFSETQ.

The chain is built from TRBV19 and TRBJ2-1; D not resolved. V dropped 3 bases and J dropped 0 bases, with 9 bases sitting between them. The germline CDR1 and CDR2 sequences are LNHDA and SQIVND (reference sequence). The CDR3 has 15 amino acids. CDR3 nucleotide sequence: TGTGCCAGTAGTATGTTATGGAGCTCCTACAATGAGCAGTTCTTC. Its translation: CASSMLWSSYNEQFF. Filled out from reference TRBV19 and TRBJ2-1, the complete variable domain reads DGGITQSPKYLFRKEGQNVTLSCEQNLNHDAMYWYRQDPGQGLRLIYYSQIVNDFQKGDIAEGYSVSREKKESFPLTVTSAQKNPTAFYLCASSMLWSSYNEQFFGPGTRLTVL.

This rearrangement joins TRBV29-1 to TRBJ2-7; D possibly corresponds to TRBD1 (5 bases). V lost 5 bases, J lost 6 bases, and 17 bases lay in between. Germline V CDR1 and CDR2: SQVTM, ANQGSEA. CDR3 length: 13 amino acids. Here the CDR3 DNA reads TGCAGCGTTAAAGGCCCGACAGCCTTCGAGCAGTACTTC. The encoded protein is CSVKGPTAFEQYF.

The DNA for the CDR3 is TGTGCCAGCAGCCAAGAGACCTGGGATTCACCCCTCCACTTT. Its protein product is CASSQETWDSPLHF. The chain has TRBV3-1 and TRBJ1-6; D not certain. CDR1 and CDR2 (germline): LGHDT, YNNKEL (reference sequence). V dropped 0 bases and J dropped 8 bases, with 8 bases sitting between them. The CDR3 sequence is 14 residues long.

The chain combines TRBV30 with TRBJ2-1; 7 nucleotides line up with TRBD2. The ends lost 0 bases at V and 3 bases at J; junction bases unmatched: 8. Germline V lookup: CDR1 GTSNPN, CDR2 SVGIG (reference sequence). The CDR3 spans 16 residues. The DNA of the CDR3 is TGTGCCTGGAGTGTAAGTGTGTGGGGGGGCTACAATGAGCAGTTCTTC. Translated, it gives CAWSVSVWGGYNEQFF.

The CDR3 sequence: CASSYNRAVTEAFF. The CDR3 region has the DNA TGTGCCAGCAGTTACAACAGGGCAGTCACTGAAGCTTTCTTT. J is TRBJ1-1 and V is TRBV6-2 or TRBV6-3, with a weak D call TRBD1 (6 bases). Germline V gene data show CDR1 as MNHEY and CDR2 as SVGEGT. V dropped 2 bases and J dropped 4 bases, with 11 bases sitting between them. The CDR3 is 14 amino acids.

The gene calls are TRBV19 and TRBJ1-2; D gene unclear. V was pared by 1 base and J by 4 bases, with 7 bases between. The CDR3 is 13 amino acids. Germline assignment: CDR1 LNHDA and CDR2 SQIVND (reference sequence). The CDR3 DNA reads TGTGCCAGTAGTATAGCGAGTTTCTATGGCTACACCTTC. It translates to CASSIASFYGYTF.

The chain carries TRBV5-1 and TRBJ1-2, with D unclear. This CDR3 has 13 residues. The V end lost 0 bases, the J end lost 2 bases, and 5 bases lay between the germline ends. Germline V gene sequence: CDR1 SGHRS, CDR2 YFSETQ. CDR3 in amino acids: CASSLVVNYGYTF. CDR3 bases: TGCGCCAGCAGCTTGGTGGTAAACTATGGCTACACCTTC.

The chain combines TRBV7-9 with TRBJ2-1, with 12 positions matching TRBD2. The CDR3 runs to 17 residues. Germline V gene sequence: CDR1 SEHNR, CDR2 FQNEAQ (reference sequence). The ends lost 2 bases at V and 1 base at J; junction bases unmatched: 3. The CDR3 DNA sequence: TGTGCCAGCAGCTTACGGACTAGCGGGGTATCCTACAATGAGCAGTTCTTC. Translated, it gives CASSLRTSGVSYNEQFF.

V gene TRBV30 combines with J gene TRBJ1-6, with 7 bases fitting TRBD1. With 2 bases clipped from V and 7 bases from J, the junction kept 5 bases outside the gene matches. This CDR3 has 14 amino acids. Looked up from germline, CDR1 is GTSNPN and CDR2 is SVGIG (reference sequence). The CDR3 DNA reads TGTGCCTGGAGTCCGGGACAGCTAAATTCACCCCTCCACTTT. As protein: CAWSPGQLNSPLHF. The variable domain in full, with the rest retrieved from reference TRBV30 and TRBJ1-6, is SQTIHQWPATLVQPVGSPLSLECTVEGTSNPNLYWYRQAAGRGLQLLFYSVGIGQISSEVPQNLSASRPQDRQFILSSKKLLLSDSGFYLCAWSPGQLNSPLHFGNGTRLTVT.

This clonotype was counted once. V usage is TRBV5-5 and J usage is TRBJ1-1; TRBD1 aligns across 7 bases. The CDR3 totals 16 residues. Germline CDR1 and CDR2: SGHKS and YYEKEE (reference sequence). The ends lost 1 base at V and 4 bases at J; junction bases unmatched: 10. The CDR3 reads CASSLSPTGATTEAFF. CDR3 nucleotides: TGTGCCAGCAGCTTGTCCCCTACAGGGGCAACCACTGAAGCTTTCTTT.

J is TRBJ2-7 and V is TRBV3-1; 9 bases are shared with TRBD1. This CDR3 has 15 amino acids. Unmatched junction bases numbered 9, after V lost 3 bases and J lost 6 bases. CDR1 is LGHDT and CDR2 is YNNKEL in the germline V gene (reference sequence). The CDR3, as DNA: TGTGCCAGCAGCCAGCCCGGGACAGGGAGCCGCGAGCAGTACTTC. Translated: CASSQPGTGSREQYF.

The chain combines TRBV19 with TRBJ2-7; D call uncertain. Trimming left V 3 bases short and J 3 bases short, with 6 bases between. The CDR3 contains 12 residues. Germline loops: CDR1 LNHDA, CDR2 SQIVND (reference sequence). CDR3 sequence: CASSIRSYEQYF. In DNA form, the CDR3 reads TGTGCCAGTAGTATTCGGAGCTACGAGCAGTACTTC.

This clonotype was detected only once. The V and J genes are TRBV5-4 and TRBJ2-6; D remains ambiguous. Germline lookup yields CDR1 SGHNT and CDR2 YYREEE (reference sequence). Trimming took off 4 bases at V and 0 bases at J, with 8 bases between the two ends. The CDR3 has 15 residues. Written as DNA, the CDR3 is TGTGCCAGCAGCGCTGACCTCTCTGGGGCCAACGTCCTGACTTTC. Its translation is CASSADLSGANVLTF.

The chain joins TRBV6-2 or TRBV6-3 to TRBJ2-7, with D possibly TRBD2 on 7 matching bases. CDR1 MNHEY and CDR2 SVGEGT come from the germline V gene. V shed 6 bases and J shed 10 bases, with 19 bases lying between them. The CDR3 extends over 13 amino acids. DNA of the CDR3: TGTGCCAGCAGCCAAAGCGGGACACCAGAACAGTACTTC. Residues: CASSQSGTPEQYF.

The chain recombines TRBV20-1 with TRBJ2-3, with 8 bases identical to TRBD2. The CDR3 is 15 residues long. In germline, CDR1 is DFQATT, CDR2 SNEGSKA (reference sequence). V shed 4 bases and J 3 bases; nucleotides not matched to a gene: 9. CDR3 DNA sequence: TGCAGTGCTAATAGGGTACTAGCGGTAACAGATACGCAGTATTTT. Protein: CSANRVLAVTDTQYF.

This sequence joins TRBV6-4 and TRBJ2-5, with TRBD2 matching over 8 bases. The CDR3 has 11 amino acids. Trimming at V came to 8 bases and at J to 5 bases, leaving 1 base not matched to a gene. Germline V CDR1 and CDR2: MRHNA, SNTAGT. This chain's CDR3 is CASGLAETQYF. CDR3 bases: TGTGCCAGCGGACTAGCTGAGACCCAGTACTTC.

As DNA, the CDR3 is TGTGCTAGTGGTCCCGGCCCCATTGAGACCCAGTACTTC. Translated: CASGPGPIETQYF. The rearrangement uses TRBV12-5 and TRBJ2-5, with D hard to call. The CDR3 covers 13 residues. Looked up from germline, CDR1 is LGHNT and CDR2 is FRNRAP. Trimming left V 5 bases short and J 5 bases short, with 12 bases between.

The chain has TRBV13 and TRBJ2-2, with unresolved D. Germline V CDR1 and CDR2: PRHDT, FYEKMQ (reference sequence). This CDR3 spans 12 amino acids. The V end lost 5 bases, the J end lost 7 bases, and 8 bases lay between the germline ends. The CDR3 loop reads CASSKSDGELFF. The DNA of the CDR3 is TGTGCCAGCAGCAAAAGTGACGGGGAGCTGTTTTTT.

This chain links TRBV2 with TRBJ2-5; 9 nucleotides line up with TRBD1. In germline, CDR1 is SNHLY, CDR2 FYNNEI. The CDR3 totals 14 residues. J gave up 5 bases and V 8 bases, and 9 bases lay outside the gene matches. The CDR3 DNA reads TGTGCCAGCGCCCGGGACAGGGCAACGGAGACCCAGTACTTC. Protein: CASARDRATETQYF. The complete variable domain, with remaining parts taken from reference TRBV2 and TRBJ2-5, reads EPEVTQTPSHQVTQMGQEVILRCVPISNHLYFYWYRQILGQKVEFLVSFYNNEISEKSEIFDDQFSVERPDGSNFTLKIRSTKLEDSAMYFCASARDRATETQYFGPGTRLLVL.